Listed here are 5 T cell receptor beta chains from one sample, sequenced in a study of CD8 T cells in Susac syndrome. With random hexamers, reverse transcription was performed on about 0.5 to 1 ug of RNA. TCRdb processed the immunoSEQ multiplex PCR reads anew with MiXCR; each CDR3 protein has one entry. The sample includes roughly 190,000 distinct CDR3 sequences, approximately 94% of them seen just once. The source material was CD4+ T cells from PBMCs. All receptors derive from a human donor with Susac syndrome.

The CDR3 is CASSEPTSPAETQYF. CDR3 coding DNA: TGTGCCAGCAGTGAACCGACTTCACCTGCCGAGACCCAGTACTTC. The gene calls are TRBV25-1 and TRBJ2-5; D call uncertain. This CDR3 has 15 amino acids. V lost 2 bases and J 5 bases, leaving 15 bases between the germline ends. Germline assignment: CDR1 MGHDK and CDR2 SYGVNS.

This chain links TRBV9 with TRBJ1-2; 7 bases are a match to TRBD1. This CDR3 contains 14 residues. V was clipped by 2 bases and J by 1 base; unmatched bases: 2. CDR1 and CDR2 from the germline V gene are SGDLS and YYNGEE. For the CDR3, the DNA is TGTGCCAGCAGCGTGGACAGGAATAACTATGGCTACACCTTC. Protein: CASSVDRNNYGYTF.

This clonotype came up a few times. V usage is TRBV6-1 and J usage is TRBJ2-3; no clear D. V was cut by 4 bases and J by 7 bases, with 6 bases left in between. The CDR3 contains 11 residues. Germline V gives CDR1 MNHNS, CDR2 SASEGT. The chain's CDR3 is CASSVGYTQYF. In nucleotides, the CDR3 is TGTGCCAGCAGTGTTGGTTATACGCAGTATTTT.

This clonotype was seen a handful of times. The genes are TRBV19 and TRBJ2-7, with unresolved D. Germline CDR1 reads LNHDA; CDR2 reads SQIVND (reference sequence). The CDR3 contains 12 residues. V was trimmed by 4 bases and J by 1 base, leaving 5 bases between them. The CDR3 DNA sequence: TGTGCCAGTAGTACTGGATCCTACGAGCAGTACTTC. Translated: CASSTGSYEQYF.

V gene TRBV29-1 combines with J gene TRBJ2-3, with TRBD1 identical over 7 bases. CDR1 is SQVTM and CDR2 is ANQGSEA in the germline V gene. V was clipped by 5 bases and J by 1 base; unmatched bases: 6. CDR3 length: 14 amino acids. The chain's CDR3 is CSVLYQGGTDTQYF. In nucleotides, the CDR3 is TGCAGCGTTTTATATCAGGGGGGCACAGATACGCAGTATTTT.